The text below deals with one T cell receptor (beta chain). Its target is unknown. This specimen belongs to a study of cytotoxic CD8 clonotypes in ibrutinib-treated CLL. Study results and limitations: Clonotypes that were public were uncommon, and they contracted or stayed stable on treatment.

The protocol was immunoSEQ multiplex PCR, while the TCRdb copy is restricted to in-frame clones and leaves out a portion. The profile shows around 150,000 clones, about 84% of them singletons. CDR1 is SGHRS and CDR2 is YFSETQ in the germline V gene. This CDR3 has 17 residues. V trimming: 3 bases; J trimming: 8 bases; junction bases outside the gene matches: 19. This clonotype was obtained from a human donor with chronic lymphocytic leukemia. The chain links TRBV5-1 to TRBJ1-2, with 7 positions matching TRBD1. The sequences come from PBMCs, collected after 36 months of ibrutinib treatment. As DNA, the CDR3 is TGCGCCAGCAGCTCGACCCCGGAAGGGGGCATCGGGAGAGGCTACACCTTC. It encodes CASSSTPEGGIGRGYTF.